Each of the 32 T cell receptor beta chains below was sequenced from the same sample in a study of high-grade serous ovarian cancer treatment subgroups. TCRdb's copy holds only in-frame clones and misses some; the assay was immunoSEQ multiplex PCR. This sample yields some 15,000 clones, of which less than 90% are seen a single time; about 6.3% belongs to the top ten. The tumor samples were collected prior to definitive surgery or chemotherapy. The sequencing sample was made of tumor tissue. The receptor set was obtained from a human donor with high-grade serous ovarian cancer.

This chain uses TRBV7-9 with TRBJ1-1; 9 nucleotides line up with TRBD1. CDR3 length equals 15 residues. The trim removed 5 bases at V and 5 bases at J, leaving 9 bases unmatched. CDR1 and CDR2 (germline): SEHNR, FQNEAQ (reference sequence). CDR3 region: CASSPFTGGRTEAFF. CDR3 in DNA: TGTGCCAGCAGCCCTTTCACAGGGGGCCGGACTGAAGCTTTCTTT. Based on the CDR3 plus reference TRBV7-9 and TRBJ1-1, the full variable domain is DTGVSQNPRHKITKRGQNVTFRCDPISEHNRLYWYRQTLGQGPEFLTYFQNEAQLEKSRLLSDRFSAERPKGSFSTLEIQRTEQGDSAMYLCASSPFTGGRTEAFFGQGTRLTVV.

The CDR3 DNA follows: TGTGCCAGCAGCGTAAGTGGACAGGGGGCGCTTGAGCAGTTCTTC. Translating it yields CASSVSGQGALEQFF. The genes are TRBV9 and TRBJ2-1; 11 bases align to TRBD1. The CDR3 consists of 15 residues. In germline, CDR1 is SGDLS, CDR2 YYNGEE. Trimming at V came to 1 base and at J to 9 bases, leaving 6 bases not matched to a gene.

This clone was seen just once. The rearrangement joins TRBV5-1 to TRBJ2-5; D is uncertain. This CDR3 contains 13 residues. V gave up 0 bases and J gave up 4 bases, with 7 bases separating them. Germline CDR1 is SGHRS and CDR2 is YFSETQ. CDR3 protein: CASSLGLIETQYF. Written as DNA, the CDR3 is TGCGCCAGCAGCTTGGGCCTGATAGAGACCCAGTACTTC.

The chain recombines TRBV5-4 with TRBJ1-2; D ambiguous. Germline-derived CDR1 and CDR2 are SGHNT and YYREEE (reference sequence). The ends were cut back, 0 bases at V and 8 bases at J, with 14 bases in the middle. CDR3 size: 14 residues. In DNA, the CDR3 is TGTGCCAGCAGCTTGGAGGGAGGGTCTAGGGGCTACACCTTC. Its protein product is CASSLEGGSRGYTF.

Only a few counts were recorded for this clone. J is TRBJ1-5 and V is TRBV9, with TRBD1 identical over 11 bases. This CDR3 is built from 13 residues. V was pared by 5 bases and J by 6 bases, with 1 base of the junction left unmatched. Per germline, CDR1 SGDLS and CDR2 YYNGEE. The CDR3 is CASSGTGGQPQHF. The CDR3 DNA sequence: TGTGCCAGCAGTGGGACAGGGGGTCAGCCCCAGCATTTT.

This clone has just one count. As DNA, the CDR3 is TGCGCCAGCAGCACGGGACGGAGCTCTGGAAACACCATATATTTT. Protein product: CASSTGRSSGNTIYF. This chain connects TRBV5-1 to TRBJ1-3; perhaps TRBD1 as D (5 bases). V lost 4 bases and J lost 0, with 11 bases in between. CDR3 length: 15 amino acids. The germline V gene encodes CDR1 SGHRS and CDR2 YFSETQ. Supplemented by reference TRBV5-1 and TRBJ1-3, the full variable domain reads KAGVTQTPRYLIKTRGQQVTLSCSPISGHRSVSWYQQTPGQGLQFLFEYFSETQRNKGNFPGRFSGRQFSNSRSEMNVSTLELGDSALYLCASSTGRSSGNTIYFGEGSWLTVV.

The chain links TRBV6-5 to TRBJ1-5; D is undetermined. The CDR3 is made up of 13 amino acids. Germline CDR1 and CDR2: MNHEY and SVGAGI. V was clipped by 8 bases and J by 8 bases, with 16 bases between them. The CDR3 here is CASGGRGIEPQHF. The DNA for the CDR3 is TGTGCCAGCGGAGGGCGAGGAATTGAGCCCCAGCATTTT.

This clone was detected only once. This chain links TRBV6-6 with TRBJ1-5, with D possibly being TRBD1 (5 bases). Trimming shortened V by 2 bases and J by 2 bases, and 10 bases separated the two germline ends. The CDR3 is made up of 15 amino acids. Germline CDR1 reads MNHNY; CDR2 reads SVGAGI (reference sequence). CDR3 DNA: TGTGCCAGCAGTTACACGGACACACGCAATCAGCCCCAGCATTTT. This codes for CASSYTDTRNQPQHF.

The V and J genes are TRBV29-1 and TRBJ2-7, with 9 bases fitting TRBD2. Germline CDR1 is SQVTM and CDR2 is ANQGSEA. After removal of 8 bases from V and 0 bases from J, the junction contained 2 bases not matched to a gene. This CDR3 is 12 amino acids long. CDR3 sequence (DNA): TGCAGCTTTAGCGGGGGCTCCTACGAGCAGTACTTC. Protein: CSFSGGSYEQYF.

The genes are TRBV2 and TRBJ2-3, with 8 bases identical to TRBD1. The germline V gene encodes CDR1 SNHLY and CDR2 FYNNEI. The CDR3 totals 15 residues. Trimming at V came to 3 bases and at J to 8 bases, leaving 10 bases not matched to a gene. The CDR3 sequence: CASSDLAGGWGTQYF. CDR3 coding DNA: TGTGCCAGCAGTGACCTGGCAGGGGGCTGGGGTACGCAGTATTTT.

The V gene is TRBV27, the J gene TRBJ2-1; TRBD2 aligns across 7 bases. The CDR3 is 15 residues long. V lost 5 bases and J lost 0; bases outside the gene matches: 4. CDR1 and CDR2 (germline): MNHEY, SMNVEV (reference sequence). The CDR3 region has the DNA TGTGCCAGCAGTCTCGGGGGGAACTCCTACAATGAGCAGTTCTTC. It translates to CASSLGGNSYNEQFF.

The rearrangement uses TRBV5-1 and TRBJ1-1; D remains unclear. CDR1 and CDR2 from the germline V gene are SGHRS and YFSETQ. Trimming pared 2 bases from V and 1 base from J, leaving 6 bases between. This CDR3 comprises 13 residues. The CDR3 nucleotides are TGCGCCAGCAGCTTCACGGGGAACACTGAAGCTTTCTTT. It translates to CASSFTGNTEAFF.

This clone came up once. The gene calls are TRBV5-4 and TRBJ1-2; 7 bases agree with TRBD1. This CDR3 is built from 15 residues. Germline V CDR1 and CDR2: SGHNT, YYREEE (reference sequence). The ends lost 5 bases at V and 0 bases at J; junction bases unmatched: 7. CDR3 sequence reads: CASRPPGGSNYGYTF. DNA of the CDR3: TGTGCCAGCAGACCCCCAGGGGGGTCTAACTATGGCTACACCTTC.

On this clone: The junction does not match germline at one end; this may be a read error. The rearrangement links TRBV7-8 to TRBJ2-3; tentatively, D is TRBD2 (6 bases). The CDR3 runs 15 residues. Germline-derived CDR1 and CDR2 are SGHVS and FQNEAQ. The CDR3 reads CASSLAATPGLQELF. DNA for the CDR3: TGTGCCAGCAGCTTGGCGGCGACCCCGGGACTCCAAGAGCTATTT.

The gene calls are TRBV6-5 and TRBJ2-5; D possibly corresponds to TRBD2 (6 bases). Germline-derived CDR1 and CDR2 are MNHEY and SVGAGI. The CDR3 extends over 14 amino acids. Deletions cut 6 bases from V and 1 base from J, with 12 bases between. The chain's CDR3 is CASSGRGPQETQYF. In DNA form, the CDR3 reads TGTGCCAGCAGCGGGCGGGGACCCCAAGAGACCCAGTACTTC.

The genes are TRBV9 and TRBJ1-2; 7 bases fit TRBD1. The CDR3 is 15 residues long. The ends lost 2 bases at V and 8 bases at J; junction bases unmatched: 12. Germline V gene lookup returns CDR1 SGDLS and CDR2 YYNGEE. CDR3 amino acids: CASSVGDSIIGGYTF. For the CDR3, the DNA is TGTGCCAGCAGCGTCGGGGACAGTATTATCGGAGGCTACACCTTC.

The V and J genes are TRBV5-4 and TRBJ2-3; perhaps TRBD2 as D (6 bases). In germline, CDR1 is SGHNT, CDR2 YYREEE (reference sequence). The CDR3 spans 15 residues. Trimming pared 5 bases from V and 2 bases from J, leaving 15 bases between. The CDR3 here is CASRKMAGTTDTQYF. The DNA for the CDR3 is TGTGCCAGCAGAAAGATGGCGGGGACCACAGATACGCAGTATTTT. The full variable domain, in which reference TRBV5-4 and TRBJ2-3 provide the parts outside the CDR3, is ETGVTQSPTHLIKTRGQQVTLRCSSQSGHNTVSWYQQALGQGPQFIFQYYREEENGRGNFPPRFSGLQFPNYSSELNVNALELDDSALYLCASRKMAGTTDTQYFGPGTRLTVL.

The V and J genes are TRBV7-2 and TRBJ2-1, with 9 bases that match TRBD2. With V trimmed by 5 bases and J by 6 bases, 8 bases remained unmatched. The CDR3 length is 15 residues. The germline V gene encodes CDR1 SGHTA and CDR2 FQGNSA. CDR3 in DNA: TGTGCCAGCAGCCCAGGTGGCGGGGGGGCCAATGAGCAGTTCTTC. The encoded protein is CASSPGGGGANEQFF.

This chain uses TRBV1 with TRBJ2-1; the table's D call of TRBD2 was not tested on the DNA. TRBV1 has pseudogene status. The CDR3 length is 19 residues. The CDR3 DNA sequence: TGCACCAGCAGCCAAGATAGACTAGCGGGGGGGTCTTTTACCAATGAGCAGTTCTTC. This translates into CTSSQDRLAGGSFTNEQFF.

V gene TRBV2 combines with J gene TRBJ2-3; tentative D call: TRBD2 (7 bases). The CDR3 loop spans 16 amino acids. V lost 3 bases and J lost 5, with 18 bases in between. Germline CDR1 SNHLY, CDR2 FYNNEI. This CDR3 is CASSEHLGGGQDTQYF. In DNA form, the CDR3 reads TGTGCCAGCAGTGAGCATTTGGGGGGGGGCCAAGATACGCAGTATTTT.

This chain links TRBV2 with TRBJ2-7, with D maybe TRBD2 (5 bases). This CDR3 is built from 15 residues. Per the germline V gene, CDR1 is SNHLY and CDR2 is FYNNEI. V lost 6 bases and J 1 base, leaving 16 bases between the germline ends. CDR3 in amino acids: CASSPGPSGSYEQYF. Written as DNA, the CDR3 is TGTGCCAGCAGCCCCGGGCCCTCGGGGTCCTACGAGCAGTACTTC.

The chain carries TRBV4-2 and TRBJ2-7; TRBD2 is a possible D gene (6 bases). This CDR3 has 15 amino acids. The V gene lost 1 base and the J gene lost 5 bases, with 15 bases spanning the gap. Looked up from germline, CDR1 is LGHNA and CDR2 is YNFKEQ. The CDR3 sequence is CASSQVNPGVHEQYF. In nucleotides, the CDR3 is TGTGCCAGCAGCCAAGTGAATCCGGGGGTCCACGAGCAGTACTTC.

This clone was seen a single time. The J gene is TRBJ2-1, the V gene TRBV7-9; 12 bases match TRBD2. The ends lost 7 bases at V and 6 bases at J; junction bases unmatched: 7. Germline V gives CDR1 SEHNR, CDR2 FQNEAQ (reference sequence). This CDR3 comprises 15 residues. The CDR3: CASTKLAGGFNEQFF. The CDR3 DNA sequence: TGTGCCAGCACCAAGCTAGCGGGGGGGTTCAATGAGCAGTTCTTC.

The chain recombines TRBV4-1 with TRBJ1-3; D call uncertain. Germline CDR1 is MGHRA and CDR2 is YSYEKL. Trimming pared 0 bases from V and 1 base from J, leaving 10 bases between. CDR3 length: 16 amino acids. The CDR3 DNA sequence: TGCGCCAGCAGCCAAGAATTACTGCTATCTGGAAACACCATATATTTT. Translated: CASSQELLLSGNTIYF.

The CDR3 here is CASSNTGTRQYF. The CDR3 bases are TGTGCCAGCAGCAATACCGGGACGCGACAGTATTTT. The V gene is TRBV11-2, the J gene TRBJ2-3; either TRBD1 or TRBD2 may supply D (5 bases each). The V gene's germline CDR1 is SGHAT and CDR2 FQNNGV. This CDR3 has 12 amino acids. The V gene lost 5 bases and the J gene lost 12 bases, with 15 bases spanning the gap. The whole variable domain, remainder taken from reference TRBV11-2 and TRBJ2-3, is EAGVAQSPRYKIIEKRQSVAFWCNPISGHATLYWYQQILGQGPKLLIQFQNNGVVDDSQLPKDRFSAERLKGVDSTLKIQPAKLEDSAVYLCASSNTGTRQYFGPGTRLTVL.

This rearrangement joins TRBV7-3 to TRBJ2-3; weak D call: TRBD1 (6 bases). V was trimmed by 5 bases and J by 0 bases, leaving 12 bases between them. CDR1 SGHTA and CDR2 FQGTGA come from the germline V gene. This CDR3 spans 15 amino acids. The CDR3, as DNA: TGTGCCAGCAGCAAACAGGGACCTAGCACAGATACGCAGTATTTT. Encoded protein: CASSKQGPSTDTQYF.

The V and J genes are TRBV19 and TRBJ1-5; tentatively, D is TRBD1 (6 bases). The CDR3 runs 11 residues. Germline CDR1 and CDR2: LNHDA and SQIVND (reference sequence). Trimming shortened V by 5 bases and J by 8 bases, and 7 bases separated the two germline ends. CDR3 loop: CASSDRKPQHF. CDR3 nucleotide sequence: TGTGCCAGTAGTGACAGGAAGCCCCAGCATTTT.

This rearrangement joins TRBV6-5 to TRBJ2-7, with TRBD1 identical over 10 bases. This CDR3 is 14 amino acids long. CDR1 MNHEY and CDR2 SVGAGI come from the germline V gene. V lost 5 bases and J lost 6; bases outside the gene matches: 7. Here the CDR3 reads CASSLAGTGVEQYF. The CDR3 DNA is TGTGCCAGCAGTCTGGCAGGGACAGGGGTCGAGCAGTACTTC.

The chain joins TRBV4-1 to TRBJ2-7; D ambiguous. Trimming left V 1 base short and J 2 bases short, with 6 bases between. This CDR3 has 13 residues. Germline values: CDR1 MGHRA, CDR2 YSYEKL. CDR3: CASSQGPTYEQYF. As DNA, the CDR3 is TGCGCCAGCAGCCAAGGGCCGACCTACGAGCAGTACTTC.

V usage is TRBV27 and J usage is TRBJ1-2; a possible D gene is TRBD1 (5 bases). Per germline, CDR1 MNHEY and CDR2 SMNVEV (reference sequence). V was cut by 1 base and J by 4 bases, with 13 bases left in between. The CDR3 has 15 residues. The CDR3 is CASSLYTGAPYGYTF. The CDR3 DNA reads as TGTGCCAGCAGTTTATATACAGGAGCCCCCTATGGCTACACCTTC.

The chain carries TRBV7-9 and TRBJ2-7, with D uncertain. The CDR3 covers 11 residues. V gave up 4 bases and J gave up 4 bases, with 5 bases separating them. The germline V gene has CDR1 SEHNR and CDR2 FQNEAQ (reference sequence). In nucleotides, the CDR3 is TGTGCCAGCAGCTACCTATACGAGCAGTACTTC. Its translation: CASSYLYEQYF.

The chain has TRBV5-1 and TRBJ2-5, with TRBD1 matching over 8 bases. V lost 4 bases, J lost 7 bases, and 9 bases stayed unmatched. Germline lookup yields CDR1 SGHRS and CDR2 YFSETQ. The CDR3 sequence is 14 residues long. In nucleotides, the CDR3 is TGCGCCAGCAGCCCTGGACAGGGTCATGCGACCCAGTACTTC. This encodes CASSPGQGHATQYF.